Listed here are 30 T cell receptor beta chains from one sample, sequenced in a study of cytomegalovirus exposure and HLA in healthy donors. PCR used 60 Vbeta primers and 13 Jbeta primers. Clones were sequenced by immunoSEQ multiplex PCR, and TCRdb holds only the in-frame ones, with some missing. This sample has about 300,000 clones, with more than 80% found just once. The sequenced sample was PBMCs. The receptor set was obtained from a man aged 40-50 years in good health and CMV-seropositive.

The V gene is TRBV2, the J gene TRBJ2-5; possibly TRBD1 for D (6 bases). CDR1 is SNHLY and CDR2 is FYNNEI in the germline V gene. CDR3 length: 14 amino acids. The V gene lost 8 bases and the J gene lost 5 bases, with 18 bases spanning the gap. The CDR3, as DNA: TGTGCCAGCTCGGCCAACAGGGAGTGGGAGACCCAGTACTTC. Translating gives CASSANREWETQYF.

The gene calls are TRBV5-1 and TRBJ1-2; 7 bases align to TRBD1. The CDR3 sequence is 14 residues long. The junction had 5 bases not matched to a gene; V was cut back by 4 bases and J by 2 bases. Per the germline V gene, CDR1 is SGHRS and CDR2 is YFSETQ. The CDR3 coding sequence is TGCGCCAGCAGCCAAAAGACAGGGAACTATGGCTACACCTTC. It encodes CASSQKTGNYGYTF. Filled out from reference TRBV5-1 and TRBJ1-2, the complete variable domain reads KAGVTQTPRYLIKTRGQQVTLSCSPISGHRSVSWYQQTPGQGLQFLFEYFSETQRNKGNFPGRFSGRQFSNSRSEMNVSTLELGDSALYLCASSQKTGNYGYTFGSGTRLTVV.

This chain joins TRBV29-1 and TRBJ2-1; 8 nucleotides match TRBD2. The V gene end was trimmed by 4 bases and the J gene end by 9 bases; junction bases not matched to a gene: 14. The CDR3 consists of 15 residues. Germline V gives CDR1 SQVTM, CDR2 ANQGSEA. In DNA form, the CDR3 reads TGCAGCGTTGTCACCGGGACTAGGATTGTTGGTGAGCAGTTCTTC. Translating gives CSVVTGTRIVGEQFF.

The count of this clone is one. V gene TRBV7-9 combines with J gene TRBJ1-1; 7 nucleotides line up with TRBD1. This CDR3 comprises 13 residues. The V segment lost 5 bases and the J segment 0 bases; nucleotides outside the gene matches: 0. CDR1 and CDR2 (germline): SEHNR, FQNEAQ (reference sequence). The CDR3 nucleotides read TGTGCCAGCAGCGGACAGGTGAACACTGAAGCTTTCTTT. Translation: CASSGQVNTEAFF.

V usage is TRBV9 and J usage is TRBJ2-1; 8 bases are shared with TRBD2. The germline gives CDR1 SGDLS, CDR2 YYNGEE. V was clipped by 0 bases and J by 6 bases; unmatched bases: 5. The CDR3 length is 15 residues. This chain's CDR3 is CASSVASGSLNEQFF. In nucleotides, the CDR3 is TGTGCCAGCAGCGTAGCCAGCGGGAGCCTCAATGAGCAGTTCTTC.

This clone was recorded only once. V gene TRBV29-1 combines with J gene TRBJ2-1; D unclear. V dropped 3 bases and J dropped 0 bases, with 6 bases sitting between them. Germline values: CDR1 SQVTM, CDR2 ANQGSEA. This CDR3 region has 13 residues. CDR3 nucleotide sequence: TGCAGCGTTGAGTATAGCTCCTACAATGAGCAGTTCTTC. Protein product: CSVEYSSYNEQFF.

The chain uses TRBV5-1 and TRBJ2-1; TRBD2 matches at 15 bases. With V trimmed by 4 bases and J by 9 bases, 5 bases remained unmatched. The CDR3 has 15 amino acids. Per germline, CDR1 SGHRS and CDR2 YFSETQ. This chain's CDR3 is CASSPGLAGGGEQFF. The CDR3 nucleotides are TGCGCCAGCAGCCCTGGACTAGCGGGAGGGGGTGAGCAGTTCTTC.

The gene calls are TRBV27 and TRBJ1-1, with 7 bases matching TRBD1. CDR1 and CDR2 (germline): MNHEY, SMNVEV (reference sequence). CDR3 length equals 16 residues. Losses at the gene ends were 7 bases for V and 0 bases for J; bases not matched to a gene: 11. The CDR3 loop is CASNPGGMRMNTEAFF. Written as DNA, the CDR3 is TGTGCCAGCAACCCAGGGGGAATGAGAATGAACACTGAAGCTTTCTTT.

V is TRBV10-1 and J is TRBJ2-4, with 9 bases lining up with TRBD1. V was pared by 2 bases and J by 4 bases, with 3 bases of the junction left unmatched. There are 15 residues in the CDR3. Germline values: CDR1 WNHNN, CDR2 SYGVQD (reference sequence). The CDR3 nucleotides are TGCGCCAGCAGTGAGGCCGGGACAGGGAAAAACATTCAGTACTTC. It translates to CASSEAGTGKNIQYF.

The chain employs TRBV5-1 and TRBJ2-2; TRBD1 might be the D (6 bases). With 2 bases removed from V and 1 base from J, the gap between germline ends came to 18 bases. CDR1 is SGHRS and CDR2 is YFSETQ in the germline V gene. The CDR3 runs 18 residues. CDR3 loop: CASSFSPAGTRNTGELFF. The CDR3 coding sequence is TGCGCCAGCAGCTTCTCCCCCGCCGGGACAAGGAACACCGGGGAGCTGTTTTTT.

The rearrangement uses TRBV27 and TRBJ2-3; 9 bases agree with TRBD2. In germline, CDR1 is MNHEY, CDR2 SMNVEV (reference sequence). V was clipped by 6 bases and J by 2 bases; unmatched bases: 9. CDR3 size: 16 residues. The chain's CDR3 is CASRPRLAALTDTQYF. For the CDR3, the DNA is TGTGCCAGCAGACCGAGACTAGCGGCACTCACAGATACGCAGTATTTT.

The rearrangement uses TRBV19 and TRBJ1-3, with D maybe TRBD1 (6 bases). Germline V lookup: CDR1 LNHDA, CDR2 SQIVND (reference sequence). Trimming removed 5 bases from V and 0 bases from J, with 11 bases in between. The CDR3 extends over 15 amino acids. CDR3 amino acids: CASSQTGISGNTIYF. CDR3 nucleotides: TGTGCCAGTAGTCAAACAGGGATCTCTGGAAACACCATATATTTT.

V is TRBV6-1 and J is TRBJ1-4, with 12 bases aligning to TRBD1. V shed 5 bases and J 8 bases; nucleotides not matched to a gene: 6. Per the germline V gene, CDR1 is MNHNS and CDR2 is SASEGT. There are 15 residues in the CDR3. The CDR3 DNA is TGTGCCAGCAGTCTTCGGGACAGGGGGCAGGAAAAACTGTTTTTT. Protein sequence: CASSLRDRGQEKLFF.

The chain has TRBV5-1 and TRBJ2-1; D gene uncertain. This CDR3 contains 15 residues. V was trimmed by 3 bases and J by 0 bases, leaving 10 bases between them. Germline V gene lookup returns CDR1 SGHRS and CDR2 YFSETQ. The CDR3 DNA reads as TGCGCCAGCAGCTCCAGCGTCCGCTCCTACAATGAGCAGTTCTTC. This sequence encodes CASSSSVRSYNEQFF. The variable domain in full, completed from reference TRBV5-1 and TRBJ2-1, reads KAGVTQTPRYLIKTRGQQVTLSCSPISGHRSVSWYQQTPGQGLQFLFEYFSETQRNKGNFPGRFSGRQFSNSRSEMNVSTLELGDSALYLCASSSSVRSYNEQFFGPGTRLTVL.

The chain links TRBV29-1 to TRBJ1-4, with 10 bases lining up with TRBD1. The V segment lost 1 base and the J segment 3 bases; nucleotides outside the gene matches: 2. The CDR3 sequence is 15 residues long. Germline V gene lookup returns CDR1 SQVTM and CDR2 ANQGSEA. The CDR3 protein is CSVEGQGASNEKLFF. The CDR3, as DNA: TGCAGCGTTGAAGGACAGGGGGCGTCTAATGAAAAACTGTTTTTT.

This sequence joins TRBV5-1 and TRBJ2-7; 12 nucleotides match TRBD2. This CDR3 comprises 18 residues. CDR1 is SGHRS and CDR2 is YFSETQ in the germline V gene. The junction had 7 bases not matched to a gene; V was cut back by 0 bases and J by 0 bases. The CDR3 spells CASSLANLAGGSSYEQYF. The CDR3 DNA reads TGCGCCAGCAGCTTGGCCAACCTAGCGGGAGGGTCCTCCTACGAGCAGTACTTC.

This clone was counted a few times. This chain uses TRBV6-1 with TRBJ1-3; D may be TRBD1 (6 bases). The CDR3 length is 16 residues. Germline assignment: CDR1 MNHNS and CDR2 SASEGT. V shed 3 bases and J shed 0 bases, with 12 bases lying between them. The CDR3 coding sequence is TGTGCCAGCAGTGACAGGGGTCTTCCCTCTGGAAACACCATATATTTT. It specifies CASSDRGLPSGNTIYF.

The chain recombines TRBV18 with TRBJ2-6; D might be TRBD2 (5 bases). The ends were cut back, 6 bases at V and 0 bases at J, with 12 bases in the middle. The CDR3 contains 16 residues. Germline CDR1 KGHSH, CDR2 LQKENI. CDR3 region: CASSEDGGSGANVLTF. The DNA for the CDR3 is TGTGCCAGCTCGGAGGACGGAGGCTCTGGGGCCAACGTCCTGACTTTC. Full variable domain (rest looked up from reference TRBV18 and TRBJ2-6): NAGVMQNPRHLVRRRGQEARLRCSPMKGHSHVYWYRQLPEEGLKFMVYLQKENIIDESGMPKERFSAEFPKEGPSILRIQQVVRGDSAAYFCASSEDGGSGANVLTFGAGSRLTVL.

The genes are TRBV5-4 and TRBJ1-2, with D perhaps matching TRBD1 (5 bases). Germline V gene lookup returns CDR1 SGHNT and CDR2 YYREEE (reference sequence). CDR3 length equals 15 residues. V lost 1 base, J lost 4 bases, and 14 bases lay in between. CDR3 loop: CASSLKLGRGYGYTF. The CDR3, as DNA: TGTGCCAGCAGCTTGAAATTGGGGCGAGGCTATGGCTACACCTTC.

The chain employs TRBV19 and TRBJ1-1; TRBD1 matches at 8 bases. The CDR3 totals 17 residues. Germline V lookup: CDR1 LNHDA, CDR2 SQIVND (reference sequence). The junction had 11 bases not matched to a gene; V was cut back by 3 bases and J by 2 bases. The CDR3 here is CASSIYSLGTGNTEAFF. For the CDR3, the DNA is TGTGCCAGTAGTATTTACTCACTAGGGACAGGTAACACTGAAGCTTTCTTT.

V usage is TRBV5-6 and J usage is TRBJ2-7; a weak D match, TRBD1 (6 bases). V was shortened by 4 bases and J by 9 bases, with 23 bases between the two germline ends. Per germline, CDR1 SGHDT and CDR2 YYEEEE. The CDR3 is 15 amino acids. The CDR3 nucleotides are TGTGCCAGCAGCCGGTCCGAGGGCCAGGGGAACGGGCAGTACTTC. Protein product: CASSRSEGQGNGQYF. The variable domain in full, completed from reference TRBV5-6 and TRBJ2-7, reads DAGVTQSPTHLIKTRGQQVTLRCSPKSGHDTVSWYQQALGQGPQFIFQYYEEEERQRGNFPDRFSGHQFPNYSSELNVNALLLGDSALYLCASSRSEGQGNGQYFGPGTRLTVT.

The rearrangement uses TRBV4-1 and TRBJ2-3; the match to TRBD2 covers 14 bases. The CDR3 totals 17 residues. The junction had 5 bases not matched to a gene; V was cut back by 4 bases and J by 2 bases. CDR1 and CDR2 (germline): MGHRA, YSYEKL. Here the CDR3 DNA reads TGCGCCAGCAGCCCTGGACTAGCGGGAGGTACCACAGATACGCAGTATTTT. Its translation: CASSPGLAGGTTDTQYF.

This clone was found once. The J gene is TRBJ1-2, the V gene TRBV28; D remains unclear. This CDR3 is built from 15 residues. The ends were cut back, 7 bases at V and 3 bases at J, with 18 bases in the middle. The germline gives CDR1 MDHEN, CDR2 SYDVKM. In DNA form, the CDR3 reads TGTGCCAGCACCTCCACGCCCCAGGTCTACTATGGCTACACCTTC. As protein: CASTSTPQVYYGYTF.

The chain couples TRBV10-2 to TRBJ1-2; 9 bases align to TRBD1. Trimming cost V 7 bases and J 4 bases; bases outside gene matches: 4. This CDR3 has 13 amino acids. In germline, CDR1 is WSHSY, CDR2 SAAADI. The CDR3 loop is CASTLDRGYGYTF. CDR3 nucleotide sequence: TGCGCCAGCACTCTGGACAGGGGCTATGGCTACACCTTC.

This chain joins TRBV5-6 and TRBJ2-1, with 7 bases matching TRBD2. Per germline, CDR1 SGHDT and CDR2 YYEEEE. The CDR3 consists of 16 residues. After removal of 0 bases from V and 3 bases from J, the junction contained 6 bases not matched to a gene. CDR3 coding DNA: TGTGCCAGCAGCTTGGCTGGGGGGGGTTACTACAATGAGCAGTTCTTC. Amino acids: CASSLAGGGYYNEQFF.

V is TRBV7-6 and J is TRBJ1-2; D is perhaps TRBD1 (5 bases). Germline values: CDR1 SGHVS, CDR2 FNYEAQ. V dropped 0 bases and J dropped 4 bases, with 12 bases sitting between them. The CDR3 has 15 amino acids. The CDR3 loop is CASSLASRDFYGYTF. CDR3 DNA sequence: TGTGCCAGCAGCTTAGCTAGCAGGGATTTCTATGGCTACACCTTC.

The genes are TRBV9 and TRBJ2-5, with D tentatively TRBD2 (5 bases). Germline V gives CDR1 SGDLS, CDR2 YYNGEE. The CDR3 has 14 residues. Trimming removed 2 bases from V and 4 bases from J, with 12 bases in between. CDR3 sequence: CASSVSGVGETQYF. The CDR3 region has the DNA TGTGCCAGCAGCGTGTCCGGGGTTGGAGAGACCCAGTACTTC.

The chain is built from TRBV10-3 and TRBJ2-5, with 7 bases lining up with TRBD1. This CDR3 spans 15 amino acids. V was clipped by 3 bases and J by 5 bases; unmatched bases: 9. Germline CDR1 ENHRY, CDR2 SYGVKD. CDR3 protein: CAISDVTGFLETQYF. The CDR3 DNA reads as TGTGCCATCAGTGATGTGACAGGGTTCCTCGAGACCCAGTACTTC.

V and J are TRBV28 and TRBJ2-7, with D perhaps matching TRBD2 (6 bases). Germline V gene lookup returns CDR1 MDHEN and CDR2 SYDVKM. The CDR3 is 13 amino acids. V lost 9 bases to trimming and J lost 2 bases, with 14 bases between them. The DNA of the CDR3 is TGTGCCAGTACCAAGGGACTTACCTACGAGCAGTACTTC. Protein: CASTKGLTYEQYF.

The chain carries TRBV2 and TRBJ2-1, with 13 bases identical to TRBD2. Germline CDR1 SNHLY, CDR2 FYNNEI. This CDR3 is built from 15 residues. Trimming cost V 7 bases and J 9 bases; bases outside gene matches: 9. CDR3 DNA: TGTGCCAGCACGTTCGGACTAGCGGGAGTAAGTGAGCAGTTCTTC. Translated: CASTFGLAGVSEQFF.